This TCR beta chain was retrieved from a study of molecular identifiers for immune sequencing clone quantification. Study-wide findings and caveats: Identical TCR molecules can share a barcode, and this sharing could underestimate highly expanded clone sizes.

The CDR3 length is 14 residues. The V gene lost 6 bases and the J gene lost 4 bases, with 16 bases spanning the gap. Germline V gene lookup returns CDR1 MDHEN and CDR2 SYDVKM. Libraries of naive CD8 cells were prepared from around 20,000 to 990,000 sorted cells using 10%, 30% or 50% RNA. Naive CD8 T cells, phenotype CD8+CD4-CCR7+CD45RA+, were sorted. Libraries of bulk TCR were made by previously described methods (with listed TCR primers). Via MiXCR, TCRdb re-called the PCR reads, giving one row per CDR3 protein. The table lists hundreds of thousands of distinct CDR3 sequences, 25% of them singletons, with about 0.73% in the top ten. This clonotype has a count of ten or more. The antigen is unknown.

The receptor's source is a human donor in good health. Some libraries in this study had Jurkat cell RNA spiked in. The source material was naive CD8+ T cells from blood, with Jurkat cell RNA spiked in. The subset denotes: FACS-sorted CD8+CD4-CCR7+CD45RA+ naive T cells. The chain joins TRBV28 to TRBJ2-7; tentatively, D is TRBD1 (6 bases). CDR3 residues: CASSRRGRTYEQYF. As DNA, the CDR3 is TGTGCCAGCAGCCGCAGGGGCAGGACGTACGAGCAGTACTTC.